This T cell receptor beta chain was documented in a study of pediatric ulcerative colitis. Turning to the study itself: Most patients had pancolitis, and two had left-sided colitis.

Sequencing used immunoSEQ multiplex PCR; TCRdb keeps in-frame clones, though not all of them. Among about 36,000 clones listed, around 78% were seen once. With regard to this clone: What it binds is unknown.

Trimming cost V 5 bases and J 9 bases; bases outside gene matches: 12. This CDR3 region has 17 residues. Germline V gives CDR1 SGHVS, CDR2 FNYEAQ. Rectal tissue came from one to two pinch biopsies taken at colonoscopy. General study points: Blood-rectal clonal overlap within each person was significantly higher in ulcerative colitis patients than controls. A couple of rectal CDR3 clonotypes occurred in all ulcerative colitis patients.

What was sequenced was gut tissue. The clonotype originates from a boy aged 5 to 17 with moderate ulcerative colitis. The chain couples TRBV7-6 to TRBJ2-1, with 14 bases matching TRBD2. CDR3 amino acids: CASSLLRPGLAGVEQFF. CDR3 sequence (DNA): TGTGCCAGCAGCCTACTAAGACCGGGACTAGCGGGAGTTGAGCAGTTCTTC.